A selection of T cell receptor beta chains follows, all from one sample in a study of blood T cells in healthy people across ages. TCRdb processed the 5' RACE reads anew with MiXCR; each CDR3 protein has one entry. The data show some 1.4 million distinct CDR3 sequences, around 39% seen once. Sequencing was carried out using blood. The receptors shown here come from a woman in her late teens or twenties in good health. The CDR3 runs from the conserved cysteine through the conserved F or W. Fields, in order: CDR3 length, D gene, J gene, V gene, clone size, CDR3 protein, CDR3 DNA. The D gene is left open where the match is weak. Clone size is stated in some rows and not others, as once, few, many or a class when expanded.

length: 17
D: TRBD2
J: TRBJ2-3
V: TRBV3-1
size: .
CDR3: CASSQGSSGGAPDTQYF
DNA: TGTGCCAGCAGCCAAGGTTCCAGCGGGGGGGCCCCAGATACGCAGTATTTT

length: 12
D: .
J: TRBJ2-7
V: TRBV20-1
size: .
CDR3: CSASMTTLEQYF
DNA: TGCAGTGCTTCGATGACAACCCTCGAGCAGTACTTC

length: 13
D: .
J: TRBJ1-2
V: TRBV6-1
size: .
CDR3: CASTQHLNYGYTF
DNA: TGTGCCAGCACCCAACACCTTAACTATGGCTACACCTTC

length: 13
D: .
J: TRBJ1-1
V: TRBV6-5
size: .
CDR3: CASSYPGNTEAFF
DNA: TGTGCCAGCAGTTATCCTGGGAACACTGAAGCTTTCTTT

length: 16
D: .
J: TRBJ1-1
V: TRBV5-1
size: .
CDR3: CASSSKPGTPNTEAFF
DNA: TGCGCCAGCAGCTCGAAGCCCGGGACACCAAACACTGAAGCTTTCTTT

length: 16
D: .
J: TRBJ2-7
V: TRBV28
size: .
CDR3: CASSSGMTRGLNEQYF
DNA: TGTGCCAGCAGCTCCGGAATGACCAGGGGATTAAACGAGCAGTACTTC

length: 14
D: TRBD1
J: TRBJ1-1
V: TRBV7-9
size: .
CDR3: CASSLRGLSPEAFF
DNA: TGTGCCAGCAGCCTCAGGGGGCTCTCCCCTGAAGCTTTCTTT

length: 14
D: .
J: TRBJ2-7
V: TRBV28
size: .
CDR3: CASSRGLNGYEQYF
DNA: TGTGCCAGCAGTCGGGGCCTAAACGGCTACGAGCAGTACTTC

length: 13
D: TRBD1
J: TRBJ1-1
V: TRBV29-1
size: .
CDR3: CSVGRQGKAEAFF
DNA: TGCAGCGTTGGGAGACAGGGTAAGGCTGAAGCTTTCTTT

length: 10
D: .
J: TRBJ2-1
V: TRBV29-1
size: .
CDR3: CSVDSSSQFF
DNA: TGCAGCGTTGATTCCTCCTCCCAGTTCTTC

length: 15
D: .
J: TRBJ1-5
V: TRBV7-9
size: few
CDR3: CASSLWGDGEQPQHF
DNA: TGTGCCAGCAGCTTATGGGGCGATGGGGAACAGCCCCAGCATTTT

length: 15
D: .
J: TRBJ2-3
V: TRBV29-1
size: .
CDR3: CSVEGTERRTDTQYF
DNA: TGCAGCGTTGAAGGGACAGAAAGACGCACAGATACGCAGTATTTT

length: 15
D: .
J: TRBJ2-2
V: TRBV29-1
size: .
CDR3: CSVELGKTNTGELFF
DNA: TGCAGCGTTGAACTGGGGAAAACGAACACCGGGGAGCTGTTTTTT

length: 12
D: .
J: TRBJ2-3
V: TRBV2
size: once
CDR3: CASTAATDTQYF
DNA: TGTGCCAGCACAGCGGCCACAGATACGCAGTATTTT

length: 16
D: TRBD2
J: TRBJ2-3
V: TRBV5-1
size: few
CDR3: CASSLAAGDGGDTQYF
DNA: TGCGCCAGCAGCCTAGCAGCGGGGGACGGTGGAGATACGCAGTATTTT

length: 19
D: TRBD2
J: TRBJ2-2
V: TRBV6-1
size: .
CDR3: CASSERSLAGGANTGELFF
DNA: TGTGCCAGCAGTGAACGAAGTCTAGCGGGGGGTGCGAACACCGGGGAGCTGTTTTTT

length: 14
D: .
J: TRBJ2-4
V: TRBV9
size: .
CDR3: CASSVGGSPNIQYF
DNA: TGTGCCAGCAGCGTAGGGGGTAGCCCAAACATTCAGTACTTC

length: 16
D: TRBD2
J: TRBJ2-5
V: TRBV6-6
size: .
CDR3: CASSYFAGEYYNEQYF
DNA: TGTGCCAGCAGTTATTTCGCGGGAGAATACTACAATGAGCAGTACTTC

length: 17
D: TRBD2
J: TRBJ2-5
V: TRBV9
size: .
CDR3: CASSVGLAGDLRETQYF
DNA: TGTGCCAGCAGCGTGGGACTAGCGGGGGACCTCAGAGAGACCCAGTACTTC

length: 17
D: TRBD1
J: TRBJ2-6
V: TRBV20-1
size: few
CDR3: CSAGVGQGSAGANVLTF
DNA: TGCAGTGCTGGAGTAGGACAGGGTTCTGCTGGGGCCAACGTCCTGACTTTC

length: 15
D: .
J: TRBJ1-4
V: TRBV7-2
size: .
CDR3: CASSPVGWVGEKLFF
DNA: TGTGCCAGCAGCCCCGTGGGGTGGGTGGGTGAAAAACTGTTTTTT

length: 15
D: TRBD2
J: TRBJ2-3
V: TRBV29-1
size: few
CDR3: CSVVGLAGGPDTQYF
DNA: TGCAGCGTTGTGGGACTAGCGGGAGGGCCCGATACGCAGTATTTT

length: 14
D: .
J: TRBJ2-1
V: TRBV14
size: .
CDR3: CASGQRRPRHEQFF
DNA: TGTGCCAGCGGCCAACGACGACCGAGGCATGAGCAGTTCTTC

length: 11
D: .
J: TRBJ1-2
V: TRBV29-1
size: .
CDR3: CGVAGTYGYTF
DNA: TGCGGCGTGGCAGGGACCTATGGCTACACCTTC

length: 16
D: TRBD2
J: TRBJ2-5
V: TRBV7-9
size: .
CDR3: CASSLGETSVGETQYF
DNA: TGTGCCAGCAGCTTAGGGGAGACTAGCGTGGGAGAGACCCAGTACTTC

length: 14
D: .
J: TRBJ2-5
V: TRBV7-9
size: few
CDR3: CASIEKDGQETQYF
DNA: TGTGCCAGCATTGAGAAGGACGGTCAAGAGACCCAGTACTTC

length: 14
D: .
J: TRBJ2-3
V: TRBV27
size: .
CDR3: CASSSPSLTDTQYF
DNA: TGTGCCAGCAGTAGCCCGTCCCTCACAGATACGCAGTATTTT

length: 14
D: .
J: TRBJ1-5
V: TRBV2
size: .
CDR3: CASTYTYSNQPQHF
DNA: TGTGCCAGCACCTACACCTATAGCAATCAGCCCCAGCATTTT